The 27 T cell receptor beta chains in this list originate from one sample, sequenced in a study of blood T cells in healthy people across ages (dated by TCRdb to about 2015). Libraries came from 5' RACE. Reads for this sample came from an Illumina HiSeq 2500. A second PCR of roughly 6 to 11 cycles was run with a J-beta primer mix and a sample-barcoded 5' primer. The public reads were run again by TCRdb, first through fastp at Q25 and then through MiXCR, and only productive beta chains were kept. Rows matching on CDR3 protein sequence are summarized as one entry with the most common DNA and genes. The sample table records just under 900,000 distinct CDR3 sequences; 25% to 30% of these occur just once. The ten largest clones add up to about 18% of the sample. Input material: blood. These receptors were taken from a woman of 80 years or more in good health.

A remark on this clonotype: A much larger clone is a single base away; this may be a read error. In nucleotides, the CDR3 is TGCAGTGGGTCGGGGGGCCGAGAGACCCAGTACTTC. Encoded protein: CSGSGGRETQYF. This rearrangement joins TRBV20-1 to TRBJ2-5; D is perhaps TRBD2 (7 bases). The germline gives CDR1 DFQATT, CDR2 SNEGSKA (reference sequence). The ends were cut back, 7 bases at V and 4 bases at J, with 13 bases in the middle. This CDR3 has 12 amino acids.

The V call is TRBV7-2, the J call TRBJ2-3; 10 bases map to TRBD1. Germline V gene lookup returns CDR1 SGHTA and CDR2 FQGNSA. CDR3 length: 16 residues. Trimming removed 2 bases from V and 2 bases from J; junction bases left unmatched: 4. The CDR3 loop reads CASSLRQGANTDTQYF. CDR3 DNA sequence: TGTGCCAGCAGCTTAAGACAGGGGGCCAACACAGATACGCAGTATTTT.

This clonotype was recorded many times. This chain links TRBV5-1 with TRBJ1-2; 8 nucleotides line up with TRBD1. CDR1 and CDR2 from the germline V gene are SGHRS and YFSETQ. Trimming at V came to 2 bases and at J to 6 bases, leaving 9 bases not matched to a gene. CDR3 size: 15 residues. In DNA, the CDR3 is TGCGCCAGCAGCTTTTCTGGACAGGGTTGGAATGGCTACACCTTC. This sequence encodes CASSFSGQGWNGYTF.

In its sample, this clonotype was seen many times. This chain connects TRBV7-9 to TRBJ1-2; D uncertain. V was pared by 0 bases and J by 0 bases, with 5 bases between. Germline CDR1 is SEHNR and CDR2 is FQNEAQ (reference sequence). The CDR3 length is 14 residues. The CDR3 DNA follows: TGTGCCAGCAGCTTAGCGGGCACTAACTATGGCTACACCTTC. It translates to CASSLAGTNYGYTF.

The CDR3 loop is CAGTDRGPGGYTF. For the CDR3, the DNA is TGTGCCGGCACCGACAGGGGCCCTGGCGGCTACACCTTC. V usage is TRBV5-4 and J usage is TRBJ1-2; 8 nucleotides match TRBD1. With V trimmed by 10 bases and J by 8 bases, 13 bases remained unmatched. Germline assignment: CDR1 SGHNT and CDR2 YYREEE (reference sequence). This CDR3 region has 13 residues.

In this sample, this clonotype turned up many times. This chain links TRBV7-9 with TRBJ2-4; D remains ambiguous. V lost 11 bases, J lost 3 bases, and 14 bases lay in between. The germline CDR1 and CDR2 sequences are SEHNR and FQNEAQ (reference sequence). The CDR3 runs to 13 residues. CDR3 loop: CAQGRIDKNIQYF. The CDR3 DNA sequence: TGTGCCCAAGGACGGATCGACAAAAACATTCAGTACTTC. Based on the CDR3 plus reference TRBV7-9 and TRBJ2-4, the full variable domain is DTGVSQNPRHKITKRGQNVTFRCDPISEHNRLYWYRQTLGQGPEFLTYFQNEAQLEKSRLLSDRFSAERPKGSFSTLEIQRTEQGDSAMYLCAQGRIDKNIQYFGAGTRLSVL.

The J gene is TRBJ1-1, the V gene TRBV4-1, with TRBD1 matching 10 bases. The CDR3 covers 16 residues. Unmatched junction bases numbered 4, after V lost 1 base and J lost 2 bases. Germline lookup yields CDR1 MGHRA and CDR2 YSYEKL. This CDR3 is CASSQVDRGSNTEAFF. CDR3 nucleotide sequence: TGCGCCAGCAGCCAAGTGGACAGGGGGTCCAACACTGAAGCTTTCTTT.

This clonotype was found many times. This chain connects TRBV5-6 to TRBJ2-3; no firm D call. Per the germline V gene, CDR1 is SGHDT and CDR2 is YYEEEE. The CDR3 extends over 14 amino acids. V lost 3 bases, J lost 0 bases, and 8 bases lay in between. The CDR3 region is CASSYTGSTDTQYF. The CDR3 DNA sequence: TGTGCCAGCAGCTACACCGGGAGCACAGATACGCAGTATTTT.

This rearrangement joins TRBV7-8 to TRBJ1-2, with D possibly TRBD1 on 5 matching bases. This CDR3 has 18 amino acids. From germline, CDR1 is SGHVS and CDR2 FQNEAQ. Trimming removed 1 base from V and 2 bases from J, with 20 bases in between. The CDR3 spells CASSLDIPLGRVNYGYTF. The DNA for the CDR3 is TGTGCCAGCAGCTTAGATATCCCCCTAGGCAGGGTAAACTATGGCTACACCTTC.

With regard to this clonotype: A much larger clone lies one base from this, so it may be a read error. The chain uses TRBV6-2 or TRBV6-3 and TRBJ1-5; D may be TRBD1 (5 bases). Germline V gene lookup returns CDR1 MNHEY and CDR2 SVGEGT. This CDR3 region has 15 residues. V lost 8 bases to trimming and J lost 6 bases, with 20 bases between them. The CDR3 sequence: CASGRGTYEGQPQHF. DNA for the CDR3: TGTGCCAGCGGTAGAGGGACCTACGAAGGTCAGCCCCAGCATTTT.

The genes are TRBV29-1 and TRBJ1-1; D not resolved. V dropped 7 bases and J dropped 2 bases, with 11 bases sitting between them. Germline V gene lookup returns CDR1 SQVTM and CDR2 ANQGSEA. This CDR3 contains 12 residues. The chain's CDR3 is CSAIMGNTEAFF. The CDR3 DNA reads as TGCAGCGCCATCATGGGAAACACTGAAGCTTTCTTT.

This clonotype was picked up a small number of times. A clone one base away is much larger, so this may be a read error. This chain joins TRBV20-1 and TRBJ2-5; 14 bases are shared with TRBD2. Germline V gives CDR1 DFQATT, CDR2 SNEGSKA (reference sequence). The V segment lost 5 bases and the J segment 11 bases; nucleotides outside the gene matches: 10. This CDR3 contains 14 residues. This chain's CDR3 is CSAPTSGGVGEQYF. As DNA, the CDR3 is TGCAGTGCTCCGACTAGCGGGGGGGTTGGTGAGCAGTACTTC.

CDR3 DNA sequence: TGTGCCAGCAGCCCCTCGACTAGCGGGGGGAGAACAGATACGCAGTATTTT. It is translated as CASSPSTSGGRTDTQYF. The chain employs TRBV3-1 and TRBJ2-3; TRBD2 agrees at 13 bases. Germline lookup yields CDR1 LGHDT and CDR2 YNNKEL (reference sequence). CDR3 length equals 17 residues. The J segment lost 3 bases and the V segment lost 4 bases, leaving 7 bases of the junction unmatched.

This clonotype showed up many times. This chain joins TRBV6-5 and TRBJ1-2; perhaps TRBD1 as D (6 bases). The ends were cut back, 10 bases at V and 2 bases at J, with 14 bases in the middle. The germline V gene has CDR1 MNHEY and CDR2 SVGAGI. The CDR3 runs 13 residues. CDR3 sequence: CAIRGSLNYGYTF. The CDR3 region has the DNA TGTGCCATCAGGGGATCCTTAAACTATGGCTACACCTTC.

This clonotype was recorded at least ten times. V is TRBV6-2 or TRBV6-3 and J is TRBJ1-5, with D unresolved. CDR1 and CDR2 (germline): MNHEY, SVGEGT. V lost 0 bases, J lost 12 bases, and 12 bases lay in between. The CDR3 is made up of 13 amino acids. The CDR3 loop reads CASSYSNRKFQHF. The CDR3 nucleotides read TGTGCCAGCAGTTACTCGAACAGAAAGTTCCAGCATTTT.

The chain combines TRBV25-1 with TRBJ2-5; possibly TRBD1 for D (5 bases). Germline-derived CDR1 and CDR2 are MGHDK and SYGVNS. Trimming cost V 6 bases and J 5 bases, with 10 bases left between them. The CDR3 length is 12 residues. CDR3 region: CASRGRWETQYF. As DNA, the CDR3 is TGTGCCAGCAGGGGGCGCTGGGAGACCCAGTACTTC.

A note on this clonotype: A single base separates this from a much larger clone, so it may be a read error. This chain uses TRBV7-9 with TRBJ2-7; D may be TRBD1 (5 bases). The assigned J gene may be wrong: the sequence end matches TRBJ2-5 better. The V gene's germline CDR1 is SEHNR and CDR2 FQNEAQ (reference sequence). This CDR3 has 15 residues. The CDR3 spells CTSSLKAPQGKTQYF. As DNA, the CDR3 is TGTACCAGCAGCTTAAAAGCGCCGCAGGGAAAGACCCAGTACTTC.

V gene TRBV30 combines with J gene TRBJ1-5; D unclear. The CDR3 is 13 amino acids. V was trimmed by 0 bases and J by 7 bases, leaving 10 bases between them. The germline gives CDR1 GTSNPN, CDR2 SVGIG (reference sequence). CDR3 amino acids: CAWSVLREQPQHF. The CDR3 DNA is TGTGCCTGGAGTGTACTAAGGGAACAGCCCCAGCATTTT.

Here the CDR3 reads CASSTMNTEAFF. In DNA, the CDR3 is TGTGCCAGCAGCACCATGAACACTGAAGCTTTCTTT. V and J are TRBV9 and TRBJ1-1; unclear D gene. V lost 4 bases, J lost 0 bases, and 4 bases lay in between. Germline V gene lookup returns CDR1 SGDLS and CDR2 YYNGEE. The CDR3 has 12 amino acids.

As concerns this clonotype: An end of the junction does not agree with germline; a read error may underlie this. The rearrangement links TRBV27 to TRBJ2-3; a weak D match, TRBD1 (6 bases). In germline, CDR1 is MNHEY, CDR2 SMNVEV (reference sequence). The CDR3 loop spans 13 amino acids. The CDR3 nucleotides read TGTGCCAGCAGGGGACACAACACAGATACGCAGGATTTT. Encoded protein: CASRGHNTDTQDF.

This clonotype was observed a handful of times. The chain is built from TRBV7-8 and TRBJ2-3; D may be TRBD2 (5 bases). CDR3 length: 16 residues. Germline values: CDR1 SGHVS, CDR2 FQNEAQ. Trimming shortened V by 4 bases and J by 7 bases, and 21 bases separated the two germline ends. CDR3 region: CASSSTTQKILNTQYF. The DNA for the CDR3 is TGTGCCAGCAGCTCGACTACCCAAAAAATTCTTAATACGCAGTATTTT.

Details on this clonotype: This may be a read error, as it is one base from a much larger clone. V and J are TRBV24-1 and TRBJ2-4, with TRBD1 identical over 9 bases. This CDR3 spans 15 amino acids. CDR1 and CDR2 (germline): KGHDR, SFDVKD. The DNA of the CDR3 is TGTGCCACCAGTGATTCGGGACAGGGTACGAACATTCAGTGCTTC. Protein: CATSDSGQGTNIQCF.

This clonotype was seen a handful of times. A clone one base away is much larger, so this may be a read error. In DNA form, the CDR3 reads TGTGCCAGCATTAAGGAACAGGGAGAATGGGATGAGCAGTACTTC. Its translation is CASIKEQGEWDEQYF. The chain combines TRBV6-2 or TRBV6-3 with TRBJ2-5; tentatively, D is TRBD1 (6 bases). CDR1 is MNHEY, CDR2 SVGEGT, per germline. With 7 bases removed from V and 11 bases from J, the gap between germline ends came to 26 bases. CDR3 length: 15 residues.

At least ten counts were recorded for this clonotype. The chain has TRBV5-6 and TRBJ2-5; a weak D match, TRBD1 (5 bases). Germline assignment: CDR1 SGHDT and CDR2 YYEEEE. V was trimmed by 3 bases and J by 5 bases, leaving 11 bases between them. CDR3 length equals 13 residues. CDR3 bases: TGTGCCAGCAGCTCAGACAGTGGCGAGACCCAGTACTTC. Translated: CASSSDSGETQYF.

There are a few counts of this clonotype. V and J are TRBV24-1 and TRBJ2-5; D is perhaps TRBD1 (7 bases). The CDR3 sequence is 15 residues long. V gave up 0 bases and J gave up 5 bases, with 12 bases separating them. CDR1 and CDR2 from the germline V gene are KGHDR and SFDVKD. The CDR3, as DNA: TGTGCCACCAGTGATTTGAGGACAGGAGGGGAGACCCAGTACTTC. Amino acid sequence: CATSDLRTGGETQYF.

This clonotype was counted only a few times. CDR3 amino acids: CASSLMSGYTF. In DNA, the CDR3 is TGTGCCAGCAGCTTGATGAGCGGCTACACCTTC. The genes are TRBV11-2 and TRBJ1-2, with D unclear. Deletions cut 3 bases from V and 8 bases from J, with 7 bases between. CDR1 is SGHAT, CDR2 FQNNGV, per germline. The CDR3 spans 11 residues.

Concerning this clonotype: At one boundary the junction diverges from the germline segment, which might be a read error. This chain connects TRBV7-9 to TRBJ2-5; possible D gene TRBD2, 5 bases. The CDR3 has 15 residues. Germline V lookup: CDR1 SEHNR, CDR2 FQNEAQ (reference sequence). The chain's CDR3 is CVSSLALGRQETQYF. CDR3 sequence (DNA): TGTGTCAGCAGCTTAGCGCTGGGCCGCCAAGAGACCCAGTACTTC.